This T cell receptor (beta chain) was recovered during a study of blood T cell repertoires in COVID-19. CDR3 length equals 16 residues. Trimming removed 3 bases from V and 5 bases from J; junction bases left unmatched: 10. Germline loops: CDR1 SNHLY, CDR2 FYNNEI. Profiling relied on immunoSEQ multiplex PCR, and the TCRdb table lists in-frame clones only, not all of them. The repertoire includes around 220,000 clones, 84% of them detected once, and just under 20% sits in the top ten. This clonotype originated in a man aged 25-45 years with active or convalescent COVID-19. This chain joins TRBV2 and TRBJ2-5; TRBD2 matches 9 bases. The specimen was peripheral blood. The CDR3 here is CASSDGLRGGLETQYF. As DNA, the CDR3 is TGTGCCAGCAGTGACGGTTTGCGGGGGGGCCTTGAGACCCAGTACTTC.